Listed below are T cell receptor beta chains from one sample, sequenced in a study of blood T cell repertoires in COVID-19. Measured with immunoSEQ multiplex PCR; TCRdb has only the in-frame clones, and not every one. The sample holds around 170,000 clones, roughly four fifths seen once. Sequencing was done on a sample of peripheral blood. Receptors originate from a man in his thirties or forties with active or convalescent COVID-19. CDR3s include the opening cysteine and the closing phenylalanine or tryptophan. The order of the fields is CDR3 protein, CDR3 DNA, J gene, clone size, D gene, V gene. D genes are given only for firm matches. Some rows mark clone size as missing; the rest say once, few, many or name a class of expanded clone.

CDR3: CASSPRWQASNYGYTF
DNA: TGTGCCAGCAGCCCCCGATGGCAGGCTTCTAACTATGGCTACACCTTC
J: TRBJ1-2
size: NA
D: NA
V: TRBV14

CDR3: CAISGSSGISYEQYF
DNA: TGTGCCATCAGCGGGTCTAGCGGGATTTCCTACGAGCAGTACTTC
J: TRBJ2-7
size: few
D: TRBD2
V: TRBV10-3

CDR3: CASSSGAGYGYTF
DNA: TGTGCCAGCAGTAGCGGGGCAGGCTATGGCTACACCTTC
J: TRBJ1-2
size: NA
D: NA
V: TRBV6-5

CDR3: CASSLAAGTGGNEAFF
DNA: TGCGCCAGCAGCTTGGCCGCCGGGACAGGGGGGAATGAAGCTTTCTTT
J: TRBJ1-1
size: once
D: TRBD1
V: TRBV5-1

CDR3: CASSFPDEQYF
DNA: TGTGCCAGCAGTTTCCCCGACGAGCAGTACTTC
J: TRBJ2-7
size: NA
D: NA
V: TRBV6-2/TRBV6-3

CDR3: CASSQDKASGRRNEQFF
DNA: TGCGCCAGCAGCCAAGATAAGGCTAGCGGGAGGAGGAATGAGCAGTTCTTC
J: TRBJ2-1
size: NA
D: TRBD2
V: TRBV4-1

CDR3: CASSFTEYTEAFF
DNA: TGTGCCAGCAGTTTTACAGAGTACACTGAAGCTTTCTTT
J: TRBJ1-1
size: NA
D: NA
V: TRBV28

CDR3: CAWSVGRYSNQPQHF
DNA: TGTGCCTGGAGTGTAGGCAGGTATAGCAATCAGCCCCAGCATTTT
J: TRBJ1-5
size: NA
D: NA
V: TRBV30

CDR3: CSVRGGENYGYTF
DNA: TGCAGCGTTCGAGGGGGGGAAAACTATGGCTACACCTTC
J: TRBJ1-2
size: once
D: NA
V: TRBV29-1

CDR3: CASSTGTSGRPYEQFF
DNA: TGTGCCAGCAGCACCGGGACTAGCGGGAGGCCCTATGAGCAGTTCTTC
J: TRBJ2-1
size: NA
D: TRBD2
V: TRBV5-6

CDR3: CASSYGLAVTGELFF
DNA: TGTGCCAGCAGTTATGGACTAGCAGTCACCGGGGAGCTGTTTTTT
J: TRBJ2-2
size: NA
D: TRBD2
V: TRBV6-5

CDR3: CASSLTQRGQSSPLHF
DNA: TGTGCCAGCAGCTTAACCCAGCGGGGGCAGAGTTCACCCCTCCACTTT
J: TRBJ1-6
size: NA
D: NA
V: TRBV11-2

CDR3: CASSAGTVRVNTEAFF
DNA: TGTGCCAGCAGCGCGGGGACAGTGCGTGTGAACACTGAAGCTTTCTTT
J: TRBJ1-1
size: NA
D: TRBD1
V: TRBV7-6

CDR3: CASSMSGVENYGYTF
DNA: TGTGCCAGTAGTATGTCCGGGGTAGAGAACTATGGCTACACCTTC
J: TRBJ1-2
size: few
D: NA
V: TRBV19

CDR3: CASSESPRLADNNEQFF
DNA: TGCGCCAGCAGTGAAAGTCCTCGGCTAGCGGATAACAATGAGCAGTTCTTC
J: TRBJ2-1
size: NA
D: TRBD2
V: TRBV10-2

CDR3: CASSTALGDLFF
DNA: TGTGCCAGCAGCACGGCTTTGGGAGATCTGTTTTTT
J: TRBJ1-4
size: few
D: NA
V: TRBV2

CDR3: CSAPKTSGRAPLNEQFF
DNA: TGCAGCGCCCCTAAGACTAGCGGGAGGGCCCCGCTGAATGAGCAGTTCTTC
J: TRBJ2-1
size: NA
D: TRBD2
V: TRBV29-1

CDR3: CASSRDSDSEQYF
DNA: TGTGCCAGCAGCCGGGACAGTGATAGTGAGCAGTACTTC
J: TRBJ2-7
size: once
D: TRBD1
V: TRBV7-2

CDR3: CASSLWEGSNSPLHF
DNA: TGTGCCAGTAGCCTCTGGGAGGGAAGTAATTCACCCCTCCACTTT
J: TRBJ1-6
size: few
D: NA
V: TRBV19

CDR3: CASSQDYDNEQFF
DNA: TGTGCCAGCAGCCAGGACTATGACAATGAGCAGTTCTTC
J: TRBJ2-1
size: NA
D: NA
V: TRBV5-4

CDR3: CASSPSRDRVIREQYF
DNA: TGTGCCAGCTCACCAAGCCGGGACAGGGTAATTAGGGAGCAGTACTTC
J: TRBJ2-7
size: once
D: TRBD1
V: TRBV18

CDR3: CAWTPAGGSYTVEQYF
DNA: TGTGCCTGGACCCCAGCGGGAGGTTCATATACGGTCGAGCAGTACTTC
J: TRBJ2-7
size: NA
D: TRBD2
V: TRBV30

CDR3: CASRGPGQGNEKLFF
DNA: TGTGCCAGCAGGGGGCCGGGACAGGGCAATGAAAAACTGTTTTTT
J: TRBJ1-4
size: NA
D: TRBD1
V: TRBV7-9

CDR3: CSVEDLTGGWSTNEQFF
DNA: TGCAGCGTTGAAGACTTAACAGGGGGCTGGAGTACGAATGAGCAGTTCTTC
J: TRBJ2-1
size: NA
D: TRBD1
V: TRBV29-1

CDR3: CATATRDRDTEAFF
DNA: TGTGCCACCGCCACCCGGGACAGAGACACTGAAGCTTTCTTT
J: TRBJ1-1
size: NA
D: TRBD1
V: TRBV24-1

CDR3: CASSLVANTGELFF
DNA: TGTGCCAGCAGCTTAGTCGCGAACACCGGGGAGCTGTTTTTT
J: TRBJ2-2
size: NA
D: NA
V: TRBV7-6

CDR3: CASSVGGGSGTDTQYF
DNA: TGTGCCAGCAGCGTAGGCGGGGGGAGTGGCACAGATACGCAGTATTTT
J: TRBJ2-3
size: NA
D: TRBD2
V: TRBV9

CDR3: CASSFRVGETQYF
DNA: TGTGCCAGCAGTTTCAGGGTCGGAGAGACCCAGTACTTC
J: TRBJ2-5
size: NA
D: NA
V: TRBV27

CDR3: CASSEDRGASGDTQYF
DNA: TGTGCCAGCAGCGAAGACAGGGGGGCCTCTGGAGATACGCAGTATTTT
J: TRBJ2-3
size: NA
D: TRBD1
V: TRBV25-1

CDR3: CASSSQGATGYTF
DNA: TGTGCCAGCAGCTCGCAGGGGGCGACCGGCTACACCTTC
J: TRBJ1-2
size: NA
D: TRBD1
V: TRBV7-3

CDR3: CASSYQGSNEQFF
DNA: TGTGCCAGCAGTTACCAGGGGTCCAATGAGCAGTTCTTC
J: TRBJ2-1
size: NA
D: NA
V: TRBV6-5

CDR3: CASSLGLRGEKLFF
DNA: TGTGCCAGCAGCTTAGGATTGAGGGGGGAAAAACTGTTTTTT
J: TRBJ1-4
size: NA
D: NA
V: TRBV7-2

CDR3: CASSQDGARRYF
DNA: TGTGCCAGCAGCCAAGACGGAGCCCGCCGGTATTTT
J: TRBJ2-3
size: NA
D: NA
V: TRBV3-1/TRBV3-2

CDR3: CASSFYRAGGRTGELFF
DNA: TGTGCCAGCAGCTTCTACAGGGCAGGGGGTAGGACCGGGGAGCTGTTTTTT
J: TRBJ2-2
size: NA
D: TRBD1
V: TRBV7-2

CDR3: CATLYPGTGELFF
DNA: TGCGCCACCTTATATCCGGGCACCGGGGAGCTGTTTTTT
J: TRBJ2-2
size: once
D: NA
V: TRBV10-2

CDR3: CASSLVRRNATNEKLFF
DNA: TGTGCCAGCTCACTGGTCCGCAGGAATGCAACTAATGAAAAACTGTTTTTT
J: TRBJ1-4
size: NA
D: NA
V: TRBV18

CDR3: CASSPGLAGWEQFF
DNA: TGTGCCAGCAGCCCGGGACTAGCGGGATGGGAGCAGTTCTTC
J: TRBJ2-1
size: NA
D: TRBD2
V: TRBV7-2

CDR3: CASSFRGSSYGYTF
DNA: TGTGCCAGCAGTTTCCGGGGGTCGAGCTATGGCTACACCTTC
J: TRBJ1-2
size: NA
D: NA
V: TRBV28

CDR3: CASSPDKEGRGYTF
DNA: TGTGCCAGCTCACCGGATAAGGAGGGGCGGGGCTACACCTTC
J: TRBJ1-2
size: NA
D: NA
V: TRBV18

CDR3: CASSPTTGGGTEAFF
DNA: TGTGCCAGCTCACCAACGACAGGGGGTGGCACTGAAGCTTTCTTT
J: TRBJ1-1
size: once
D: TRBD1
V: TRBV18

CDR3: CASSRTGHNEQFF
DNA: TGTGCCAGCAGCCGAACAGGGCACAATGAGCAGTTCTTC
J: TRBJ2-1
size: NA
D: NA
V: TRBV7-9